What follows describes a single TCR beta chain. Its antigen is currently unknown. The CDR3 totals 13 residues. This specimen comes from a study of cytomegalovirus exposure and HLA in healthy donors. Study-wide findings and caveats: Productive rates of about 90% or about 30% were seen for most TCR beta V segments in an earlier analysis.

With 60 Vbeta and 13 Jbeta primers, the PCR was carried out. Only in-frame clones appear in the TCRdb table, and some are missing; sequencing was by immunoSEQ multiplex PCR. The top ten clones hold over 2% of a sample with under 300,000 clones, more than 55% of them seen once. V gene TRBV21-1 combines with J gene TRBJ2-3; TRBD2 reflects the table's D call only, with no check against the DNA. TRBV21-1 is tagged as a pseudogene. The clonotype comes from a female donor in good health and CMV-seronegative. Sample: PBMCs. The CDR3 DNA is TGTGCCAGCAGCAGCGCCACTCGAGATACGCAGTATTTT. This codes for CASSSATRDTQYF.